The 21 T cell receptor beta chains presented below share a single source sample, sequenced in a study of cytomegalovirus exposure and HLA in healthy donors. 13 Jbeta primers and 60 Vbeta primers were used for the PCR. Libraries were prepared by immunoSEQ multiplex PCR; TCRdb keeps only in-frame clonotypes and omits some of them. The sample shows about 230,000 clones, about 89% of them seen only once. The specimen sequenced was PBMCs. These receptors all come from a woman aged 18-29 years in good health and CMV-seronegative.

This chain links TRBV27 with TRBJ2-5, with 9 bases fitting TRBD2. The J call may not be correct, given that the DNA end is closer to TRBJ2-7. The CDR3 has 14 amino acids. CDR1 MNHEY and CDR2 SMNVEV come from the germline V gene (reference sequence). For the CDR3, the DNA is TGTGCCAGCAGTTTAGGGCGGGGGGGCAGCGAGCAGTACTTC. It is translated as CASSLGRGGSEQYF.

The V call is TRBV27, the J call TRBJ1-5; 7 nucleotides match TRBD1. The junction had 7 bases not matched to a gene; V was cut back by 3 bases and J by 5 bases. Germline V gene lookup returns CDR1 MNHEY and CDR2 SMNVEV (reference sequence). The CDR3 spans 15 residues. The DNA for the CDR3 is TGTGCCAGCAGTTTCACGCAGGGGGTCCATCAGCCCCAGCATTTT. Amino acids: CASSFTQGVHQPQHF.

The gene calls are TRBV6-5 and TRBJ2-1, with D possibly matching TRBD2 (5 bases). Trimming stripped 2 bases from V and 9 bases from J, with 14 bases between. Germline V CDR1 and CDR2: MNHEY, SVGAGI. The CDR3 is 14 amino acids. The CDR3 DNA reads TGTGCCAGCAGTTACGATTTCGGGAATTCTGAGCAGTTCTTC. This gives the protein CASSYDFGNSEQFF.

The chain carries TRBV10-3 and TRBJ2-7; 10 bases are shared with TRBD2. The germline CDR1 and CDR2 sequences are ENHRY and SYGVKD. The trim removed 2 bases at V and 6 bases at J, leaving 7 bases unmatched. The CDR3 runs to 15 residues. The CDR3, as DNA: TGTGCCATCAGTGAGCTCCTAGCGGGAGCCGGCGAGCAGTACTTC. It specifies CAISELLAGAGEQYF.

With respect to this clone: This CDR3 is also generated by other DNA sequences in the sample. In DNA form, the CDR3 reads TGCGCCAGCGGTCAGGGGGGTGGAAACACCATATATTTT. Translation: CASGQGGGNTIYF. The chain has TRBV5-1 and TRBJ1-3; 7 nucleotides match TRBD1. This CDR3 comprises 13 residues. Germline CDR1 and CDR2: SGHRS and YFSETQ. Trimming cost V 7 bases and J 3 bases; bases outside gene matches: 4. Looking up the rest from reference TRBV5-1 and TRBJ1-3 gives the full variable domain: KAGVTQTPRYLIKTRGQQVTLSCSPISGHRSVSWYQQTPGQGLQFLFEYFSETQRNKGNFPGRFSGRQFSNSRSEMNVSTLELGDSALYLCASGQGGGNTIYFGEGSWLTVV.

As regards this clone: This sample includes further DNA sequences coding for the same CDR3. The chain links TRBV4-1 to TRBJ2-7; the match to TRBD2 covers 13 bases. V gave up 4 bases and J gave up 3 bases; unmatched junction bases: 3. CDR1 is MGHRA, CDR2 YSYEKL, per germline. The CDR3 contains 15 residues. The CDR3 sequence is CASSPRTSGSYEQYF. The CDR3 DNA follows: TGCGCCAGCAGCCCCCGGACTAGCGGGAGCTACGAGCAGTACTTC.

The V call is TRBV6-6, the J call TRBJ1-2; tentatively, D is TRBD1 (5 bases). CDR3 length: 15 amino acids. CDR1 and CDR2 from the germline V gene are MNHNY and SVGAGI (reference sequence). V was trimmed by 2 bases and J by 3 bases, leaving 13 bases between them. CDR3 DNA sequence: TGTGCCAGCAGTTACCAGCCGGGAGGGGACTATGGCTACACCTTC. Residues: CASSYQPGGDYGYTF.

This clone appeared once. V is TRBV15 and J is TRBJ2-5; 10 bases are a match to TRBD2. Germline CDR1 and CDR2: LNHNV and YYDKDF (reference sequence). This CDR3 is 16 amino acids long. Trimming removed 3 bases from V and 4 bases from J; junction bases left unmatched: 8. The CDR3 spells CATSRELAGAGETQYF. The DNA for the CDR3 is TGTGCCACCAGCAGGGAGCTAGCGGGGGCCGGAGAGACCCAGTACTTC.

The chain combines TRBV6-5 with TRBJ2-5; D perhaps matches TRBD2 (5 bases). The germline V gene has CDR1 MNHEY and CDR2 SVGAGI. This CDR3 comprises 14 residues. Trimming shortened V by 2 bases and J by 5 bases, and 12 bases separated the two germline ends. The CDR3 nucleotides read TGTGCCAGCAGTTACGCCGGGGAGAGGGAGACCCAGTACTTC. Protein product: CASSYAGERETQYF.

The chain has TRBV19 and TRBJ2-1, with 8 bases aligning to TRBD1. Germline V gene data show CDR1 as LNHDA and CDR2 as SQIVND (reference sequence). Losses at the gene ends were 5 bases for V and 6 bases for J; bases not matched to a gene: 6. The CDR3 loop spans 14 amino acids. Here the CDR3 reads CASSRTGRTNEQFF. CDR3 DNA sequence: TGTGCCAGTAGTCGGACAGGGCGTACCAATGAGCAGTTCTTC.

This clone was found once. The chain is built from TRBV6-1 and TRBJ2-7, with TRBD1 identical over 7 bases. The germline V gene encodes CDR1 MNHNS and CDR2 SASEGT. The junction had 11 bases not matched to a gene; V was cut back by 8 bases and J by 1 base. This CDR3 comprises 15 residues. CDR3 DNA: TGTGCCAGCCCTCCGGACAGGAGATTTTCCTACGAGCAGTACTTC. It yields the protein CASPPDRRFSYEQYF.

The chain combines TRBV10-3 with TRBJ1-1, with D maybe TRBD1 (6 bases). V dropped 0 bases and J dropped 3 bases, with 11 bases sitting between them. CDR3 size: 15 residues. CDR1 and CDR2 (germline): ENHRY, SYGVKD. The CDR3 coding sequence is TGTGCCATCAGTGAGTCGGGACAACAGTACACTGAAGCTTTCTTT. It codes for CAISESGQQYTEAFF.

This chain connects TRBV6-6 to TRBJ1-5; no clear D gene. This CDR3 spans 14 amino acids. Germline loops: CDR1 MNHNY, CDR2 SVGAGI (reference sequence). Trimming shortened V by 0 bases and J by 4 bases, and 7 bases separated the two germline ends. In nucleotides, the CDR3 is TGTGCCAGCAGTTACTCACAGACGAATCAGCCCCAGCATTTT. Amino acids: CASSYSQTNQPQHF.

The chain uses TRBV4-3 and TRBJ2-1; TRBD2 matches 11 bases. Germline V gives CDR1 LGHNA, CDR2 YSLEER. This CDR3 comprises 15 residues. V dropped 4 bases and J dropped 7; count of bases not matched to a gene: 6. CDR3 in DNA: TGCGCCAGCAGCCCTCACCGACTAGCGGGGAATGAGCAGTTCTTC. Amino acids: CASSPHRLAGNEQFF.

The chain recombines TRBV5-1 with TRBJ1-3; 7 bases map to TRBD1. With 0 bases clipped from V and 4 bases from J, the junction kept 7 bases outside the gene matches. CDR3 length: 16 residues. From germline, CDR1 is SGHRS and CDR2 YFSETQ. CDR3 sequence reads: CASSLAGQVGGNTIYF. In DNA form, the CDR3 reads TGCGCCAGCAGCTTGGCCGGACAGGTGGGGGGAAACACCATATATTTT.

The J gene is TRBJ1-1, the V gene TRBV5-1; TRBD1 aligns across 12 bases. Germline assignment: CDR1 SGHRS and CDR2 YFSETQ. V lost 0 bases and J lost 0; bases outside the gene matches: 9. This CDR3 is 19 amino acids long. This CDR3 is CASSLAVPGQGAVNTEAFF. CDR3 nucleotides: TGCGCCAGCAGCTTGGCCGTTCCGGGACAGGGGGCTGTGAACACTGAAGCTTTCTTT.

This chain connects TRBV9 to TRBJ2-1, with 8 bases identical to TRBD2. The germline V gene encodes CDR1 SGDLS and CDR2 YYNGEE. The trim removed 3 bases at V and 0 bases at J, leaving 8 bases unmatched. The CDR3 has 17 residues. In DNA, the CDR3 is TGTGCCAGCAGCGCCGTACTAGCGGCCAGCTCCTACAATGAGCAGTTCTTC. It is translated as CASSAVLAASSYNEQFF.

This rearrangement joins TRBV7-6 to TRBJ1-2, with D maybe TRBD1 (6 bases). CDR3 length equals 13 residues. Germline CDR1 reads SGHVS; CDR2 reads FNYEAQ. Trimming stripped 5 bases from V and 5 bases from J, with 12 bases between. CDR3 sequence reads: CASSQQGGYGYTF. The DNA of the CDR3 is TGTGCCAGCAGCCAACAGGGAGGGTATGGCTACACCTTC.

The chain combines TRBV27 with TRBJ2-7; 14 bases are a match to TRBD2. The CDR3 runs to 14 residues. Trimming cost V 7 bases and J 7 bases; bases outside gene matches: 6. Germline-derived CDR1 and CDR2 are MNHEY and SMNVEV (reference sequence). The CDR3 DNA reads TGTGCCAGCACCTCCGGGACTAGCGGGAGTGAGCAGTACTTC. Its protein product is CASTSGTSGSEQYF.

The CDR3 region is CASSVAAVNEKLFF. CDR3 nucleotides: TGTGCCAGCAGCGTCGCGGCAGTTAATGAAAAACTGTTTTTT. The chain combines TRBV9 with TRBJ1-4; no clear D. V was clipped by 2 bases and J by 4 bases, with 9 bases between them. Germline CDR1 is SGDLS and CDR2 is YYNGEE. The length of the CDR3 is 14 residues.

V usage is TRBV29-1 and J usage is TRBJ1-4, with TRBD1 matching over 7 bases. This CDR3 spans 15 amino acids. Germline V gives CDR1 SQVTM, CDR2 ANQGSEA. The V segment lost 5 bases and the J segment 0 bases; nucleotides outside the gene matches: 6. CDR3 amino acids: CSVSTGSTTNEKLFF. CDR3 nucleotides: TGCAGCGTTTCGACAGGGTCAACAACTAATGAAAAACTGTTTTTT. The full variable domain, in which reference TRBV29-1 and TRBJ1-4 provide the parts outside the CDR3, is SAVISQKPSRDICQRGTSLTIQCQVDSQVTMMFWYRQQPGQSLTLIATANQGSEATYESGFVIDKFPISRPNLTFSTLTVSNMSPEDSSIYLCSVSTGSTTNEKLFFGSGTQLSVL.